The clone carrying this TCR beta chain showed up just a few times. Its antigen remains unknown. The data stem from a study of cytomegalovirus exposure and HLA in healthy donors. The germline V gene encodes CDR1 SGHNT and CDR2 YENEEA. This CDR3 is 15 amino acids long. V was clipped by 4 bases and J by 5 bases; unmatched bases: 5. Use of 60 Vbeta and 13 Jbeta primers characterized the PCR. TCRdb keeps only in-frame clones here, not all; method: immunoSEQ multiplex PCR. The sample includes approximately 150,000 clones, about 75% of them seen just once. Study-level findings and limits: Many donors carried some public TCRs, although rarity characterized most TCR sequences.

The receptor was isolated from a man aged 40-49 years in good health and CMV-seropositive. Source material: PBMCs. V gene TRBV11-3 combines with J gene TRBJ2-5; TRBD1 agrees at 12 bases. The CDR3 DNA is TGTGCCAGCAGCTCAGGGACAGGGGGCTGGGAGACCCAGTACTTC. Its protein is CASSSGTGGWETQYF. Using reference TRBV11-3 and TRBJ2-5 for the parts outside the CDR3, the full variable domain is EAGVVQSPRYKIIEKKQPVAFWCNPISGHNTLYWYLQNLGQGPELLIRYENEEAVDDSQLPKDRFSAERLKGVDSTLKIQPAELGDSAVYLCASSSGTGGWETQYFGPGTRLLVL.